The 26 T cell receptor beta chains in this list originate from one sample, sequenced in a study of neoadjuvant anti-PD-1 for oral cavity cancer. Clones were read by immunoSEQ multiplex PCR, and TCRdb kept only the in-frame ones, dropping some. The sample has about 14,000 clones; roughly 67% are singletons. The sample here was PBMCs, taken before nivolumab (anti-PD-1) treatment. Receptor source: a person aged 40 to 85 with oral cavity squamous cell carcinoma.

The chain carries TRBV6-5 and TRBJ1-2, with 7 nucleotides matching TRBD1. Germline-derived CDR1 and CDR2 are MNHEY and SVGAGI. Trimming removed 6 bases from V and 4 bases from J; junction bases left unmatched: 8. The CDR3 is 14 residues long. The CDR3 loop reads CASSQPGQIYGYTF. The CDR3, as DNA: TGTGCCAGCAGCCAACCGGGACAGATCTATGGCTACACCTTC.

This chain joins TRBV6-1 and TRBJ1-5, with D tentatively TRBD1 (5 bases). V gave up 6 bases and J gave up 3 bases, with 12 bases separating them. This CDR3 has 14 residues. Germline CDR1 reads MNHNS; CDR2 reads SASEGT. DNA for the CDR3: TGTGCCAGCAGGGGCCAGGGCTACAATCAGCCCCAGCATTTT. Protein sequence: CASRGQGYNQPQHF.

This clone has more than one count but fewer than ten. The chain carries TRBV5-6 and TRBJ1-4; D might be TRBD1 (5 bases). Per germline, CDR1 SGHDT and CDR2 YYEEEE. The CDR3 contains 14 residues. V was cut by 6 bases and J by 7 bases, with 16 bases left in between. Written as DNA, the CDR3 is TGTGCCAGCACCGCGGTGGGGGGAGGTGAAAAACTGTTTTTT. It codes for CASTAVGGGEKLFF.

Only a few counts were recorded for this clone. This sequence joins TRBV6-5 and TRBJ2-7; D remains ambiguous. This CDR3 has 12 amino acids. Germline V CDR1 and CDR2: MNHEY, SVGAGI. Trimming pared 6 bases from V and 3 bases from J, leaving 9 bases between. The CDR3 is CASRTTIYEQYF. The CDR3 DNA reads TGTGCCAGCAGAACCACAATCTACGAGCAGTACTTC.

A few counts support this clone. The chain couples TRBV6-1 to TRBJ1-2; D is unclear. Trimming took off 4 bases at V and 0 bases at J, with 15 bases between the two ends. Per the germline V gene, CDR1 is MNHNS and CDR2 is SASEGT. The CDR3 runs 16 residues. The CDR3 protein is CASSVWGTYANYGYTF. DNA of the CDR3: TGTGCCAGCAGTGTATGGGGTACCTACGCTAACTATGGCTACACCTTC.

This clone was seen only a few times. This chain connects TRBV6-1 to TRBJ1-5; D is unclear. Trimming shortened V by 6 bases and J by 4 bases, and 4 bases separated the two germline ends. The CDR3 has 11 amino acids. Germline V CDR1 and CDR2: MNHNS, SASEGT. CDR3 protein: CASRTNQPQHF. CDR3 DNA: TGTGCCAGCAGAACTAATCAGCCCCAGCATTTT.

The J gene is TRBJ1-2, the V gene TRBV28, with D hard to call. V was clipped by 10 bases and J by 4 bases, with 13 bases between them. The germline CDR1 and CDR2 sequences are MDHEN and SYDVKM. The CDR3 is made up of 12 amino acids. The CDR3 protein is CATDGSVYGYTF. CDR3 sequence (DNA): TGTGCCACCGACGGTTCTGTCTATGGCTACACCTTC.

The chain combines TRBV6-1 with TRBJ1-4; a possible D gene is TRBD1 (5 bases). The ends were cut back, 7 bases at V and 7 bases at J, with 19 bases in the middle. The length of the CDR3 is 15 residues. CDR1 is MNHNS, CDR2 SASEGT, per germline. In DNA, the CDR3 is TGTGCCAGCAAAAACCCGCAGGCAGGGAGTGAAAAACTGTTTTTT. Translation: CASKNPQAGSEKLFF.

V is TRBV9 and J is TRBJ1-1; D is uncertain. Trimming left V 2 bases short and J 6 bases short, with 11 bases between. The CDR3 runs to 13 residues. CDR1 is SGDLS and CDR2 is YYNGEE in the germline V gene. CDR3 in amino acids: CASSVGGEAEAFF. For the CDR3, the DNA is TGTGCCAGCAGCGTGGGCGGGGAAGCTGAAGCTTTCTTT.

In this sample, this clone turned up a few times. The chain has TRBV5-4 and TRBJ2-7, with D maybe TRBD2 (7 bases). From germline, CDR1 is SGHNT and CDR2 YYREEE (reference sequence). V was pared by 0 bases and J by 7 bases, with 14 bases between. This CDR3 is 14 amino acids long. CDR3: CASSLAAGAREQYF. Written as DNA, the CDR3 is TGTGCCAGCAGCTTGGCGGCGGGGGCGAGAGAGCAGTACTTC. Full variable domain (missing parts from reference TRBV5-4 and TRBJ2-7): ETGVTQSPTHLIKTRGQQVTLRCSSQSGHNTVSWYQQALGQGPQFIFQYYREEENGRGNFPPRFSGLQFPNYSSELNVNALELDDSALYLCASSLAAGAREQYFGPGTRLTVT.

The rearrangement joins TRBV13 to TRBJ2-2, with 7 bases aligning to TRBD2. Looked up from germline, CDR1 is PRHDT and CDR2 is FYEKMQ (reference sequence). V trimming: 0 bases; J trimming: 1 base; junction bases outside the gene matches: 5. This CDR3 has 17 amino acids. The CDR3 here is CASSLGIIAGNTGELFF. The CDR3 DNA sequence: TGTGCCAGCAGCTTAGGAATAATAGCGGGGAACACCGGGGAGCTGTTTTTT.

V gene TRBV30 combines with J gene TRBJ1-1; D unclear. CDR1 is GTSNPN and CDR2 is SVGIG in the germline V gene (reference sequence). V was cut by 0 bases and J by 0 bases, with 8 bases left in between. There are 14 residues in the CDR3. CDR3 sequence reads: CAWSVEVMNTEAFF. In DNA, the CDR3 is TGTGCCTGGAGTGTAGAGGTAATGAACACTGAAGCTTTCTTT.

V is TRBV11-2 and J is TRBJ1-6; 9 bases map to TRBD1. Germline V gives CDR1 SGHAT, CDR2 FQNNGV. This CDR3 contains 13 residues. The V gene end was trimmed by 6 bases and the J gene end by 8 bases; junction bases not matched to a gene: 2. CDR3 DNA: TGTGCCAGCAGGGGACAGGGTTATTCACCCCTCCACTTT. Protein: CASRGQGYSPLHF.

A few counts support this clone. CDR3 DNA sequence: TGTGCCAGTAGTATCTCCCGGGGGGCCGGGCGGCTGGTGGATCAGCCCCAGCATTTT. It is translated as CASSISRGAGRLVDQPQHF. The V call is TRBV19, the J call TRBJ1-5; possibly TRBD1 for D (6 bases). Germline V CDR1 and CDR2: LNHDA, SQIVND (reference sequence). V dropped 3 bases and J dropped 5 bases, with 26 bases sitting between them. The CDR3 sequence is 19 residues long. Based on the CDR3 plus reference TRBV19 and TRBJ1-5, the full variable domain is DGGITQSPKYLFRKEGQNVTLSCEQNLNHDAMYWYRQDPGQGLRLIYYSQIVNDFQKGDIAEGYSVSREKKESFPLTVTSAQKNPTAFYLCASSISRGAGRLVDQPQHFGDGTRLSIL.

This sequence joins TRBV19 and TRBJ1-5, with TRBD1 matching 12 bases. V shed 6 bases, J shed 1 base, and the junction held 10 bases outside the gene matches. This CDR3 is built from 18 residues. Per the germline V gene, CDR1 is LNHDA and CDR2 is SQIVND (reference sequence). As DNA, the CDR3 is TGTGCCAGTAGCCCCGGACCGGGACAGGGGGCGAGCAATCAGCCCCAGCATTTT. Translation gives CASSPGPGQGASNQPQHF.

V usage is TRBV6-6 and J usage is TRBJ2-1; D might be TRBD1 (5 bases). This CDR3 region has 14 residues. Germline CDR1 reads MNHNY; CDR2 reads SVGAGI (reference sequence). With 5 bases removed from V and 3 bases from J, the gap between germline ends came to 11 bases. CDR3 sequence: CASSLTESYNEQFF. The CDR3 nucleotides are TGTGCCAGCAGTCTGACAGAGAGCTACAATGAGCAGTTCTTC.

This clone was observed a few times. This chain links TRBV29-1 with TRBJ2-2, with TRBD1 matching over 7 bases. CDR3 length: 13 residues. The trim removed 7 bases at V and 3 bases at J, leaving 5 bases unmatched. CDR1 SQVTM and CDR2 ANQGSEA come from the germline V gene. The CDR3 bases are TGCAGCGCACAGGGGTGGGACACCGGGGAGCTGTTTTTT. Protein: CSAQGWDTGELFF.

This chain links TRBV5-1 with TRBJ2-5, with TRBD2 matching 12 bases. Trimming removed 4 bases from V and 5 bases from J; junction bases left unmatched: 9. Germline values: CDR1 SGHRS, CDR2 YFSETQ. There are 16 residues in the CDR3. CDR3 coding DNA: TGCGCCAGCAGCCGCACTAGCGGGAGGCAGGGTGAGACCCAGTACTTC. Encoded protein: CASSRTSGRQGETQYF.

The chain uses TRBV4-1 and TRBJ1-2; the match to TRBD1 covers 8 bases. The V gene's germline CDR1 is MGHRA and CDR2 YSYEKL. This CDR3 is 14 amino acids long. V trimming: 3 bases; J trimming: 7 bases; junction bases outside the gene matches: 7. The CDR3 loop is CASSQERTGSGYTF. The CDR3 coding sequence is TGCGCCAGCAGCCAGGAAAGGACAGGGAGTGGCTACACCTTC.

This clone was counted only a few times. The gene calls are TRBV12-5 and TRBJ2-7; D remains ambiguous. The CDR3 is 16 residues long. Trimming took off 2 bases at V and 2 bases at J, with 16 bases between the two ends. Germline V lookup: CDR1 LGHNT, CDR2 FRNRAP. The CDR3 DNA follows: TGTGCTAGTGGTTTGATCCAGATAGGCTTCACCTACGAGCAGTACTTC. Protein sequence: CASGLIQIGFTYEQYF.

In nucleotides, the CDR3 is TGTGCCAGCAGTGCCATGGGTCAGCCCCAGCATTTT. The encoded protein is CASSAMGQPQHF. The chain uses TRBV6-6 and TRBJ1-5; unclear D gene. Germline-derived CDR1 and CDR2 are MNHNY and SVGAGI (reference sequence). Trimming left V 5 bases short and J 6 bases short, with 8 bases between. The CDR3 is made up of 12 amino acids.

The chain links TRBV6-1 to TRBJ2-1; the D gene could be TRBD1 or TRBD2 (6 bases each). The V gene lost 7 bases and the J gene lost 4 bases, with 17 bases spanning the gap. CDR1 and CDR2 from the germline V gene are MNHNS and SASEGT. This CDR3 comprises 15 residues. The CDR3 here is CASTRGAFRYNEQFF. As DNA, the CDR3 is TGTGCCAGCACAAGGGGGGCATTCCGTTACAATGAGCAGTTCTTC.

A single count supports this clone. The V and J genes are TRBV7-6 and TRBJ1-5; 7 nucleotides match TRBD1. This CDR3 contains 15 residues. CDR1 and CDR2 from the germline V gene are SGHVS and FNYEAQ. V was clipped by 5 bases and J by 5 bases; unmatched bases: 9. The CDR3 DNA follows: TGTGCCAGCAGCCCCCAGGGGGGGCGAGATCAGCCCCAGCATTTT. Amino acid sequence: CASSPQGGRDQPQHF.

V gene TRBV2 combines with J gene TRBJ2-2, with TRBD2 as a possible D gene (7 bases). CDR1 SNHLY and CDR2 FYNNEI come from the germline V gene. The CDR3 is 16 residues long. Trimming pared 2 bases from V and 5 bases from J, leaving 15 bases between. The CDR3 loop is CASSEIWGGETGELFF. CDR3 coding DNA: TGTGCCAGCAGTGAAATATGGGGGGGCGAGACCGGGGAGCTGTTTTTT.

This rearrangement joins TRBV14 to TRBJ1-6; D is ambiguous. Germline V gene sequence: CDR1 SGHDN, CDR2 FVKESK. V was clipped by 0 bases and J by 9 bases, with 12 bases between them. The CDR3 extends over 15 amino acids. The CDR3 region has the DNA TGTGCCAGCAGCCAAGATGAGAGGGTAGTTTCACCCCTCCACTTT. It specifies CASSQDERVVSPLHF.

The chain has TRBV5-4 and TRBJ2-1; 10 bases agree with TRBD2. Germline trimming cut 2 bases from V and 6 bases from J; bases unmatched to any gene: 5. The CDR3 sequence is 15 residues long. Germline loops: CDR1 SGHNT, CDR2 YYREEE (reference sequence). DNA for the CDR3: TGTGCCAGCAGCTTAGCGGGAGGGTACTCCAATGAGCAGTTCTTC. Its translation: CASSLAGGYSNEQFF.